Listed below are T cell receptor beta chains from one sample, sequenced in a study of T-cell reconstitution after alpha-beta-depleted transplantation in children. TCRdb re-derived calls from the PCR reads in MiXCR, one entry per CDR3 protein. The profile covers roughly 90,000 distinct CDR3 sequences, with 12% appearing a single time and approximately 15% taken by the ten largest. The sequenced sample was PBMCs from the stem cell graft donor, obtained from the stem cell graft. The receptor set was obtained from a human donor who donated a stem cell graft to a child with inherited bone marrow failure. The CDR3 runs from the conserved cysteine through the conserved F or W. Each record gives: V gene, clone size, D gene, J gene, CDR3 protein, CDR3 DNA. D genes are given only for firm matches. Not every row has a clone size; where given, it reads once, few, many or a size class.

V: TRBV18; size: few; D: TRBD1; J: TRBJ2-7; CDR3: CASSLLGDRQGRSYEQYF; DNA: TGTGCCAGCTCCCTACTCGGGGACAGACAGGGTCGCTCCTACGAGCAGTACTTC
V: TRBV29-1; size: many; D: .; J: TRBJ2-7; CDR3: CSVVGPGSYEQYF; DNA: TGCAGCGTTGTAGGCCCGGGATCCTACGAGCAGTACTTC
V: TRBV10-2; size: many; D: .; J: TRBJ2-5; CDR3: CASSEGRRGRAGTQYF; DNA: TGCGCCAGCAGTGAGGGCCGTCGGGGACGCGCGGGGACCCAGTACTTC
V: TRBV20-1; size: many; D: TRBD2; J: TRBJ2-1; CDR3: CSARDVRAGGPNNEQFF; DNA: TGCAGTGCTAGAGATGTCCGAGCGGGAGGGCCAAACAATGAGCAGTTCTTC
V: TRBV6-6; size: .; D: TRBD1; J: TRBJ1-3; CDR3: CASRSPGRGLGNTIYF; DNA: TGTGCCAGCAGATCCCCTGGAAGGGGGCTAGGAAACACCATATATTTT
V: TRBV29-1; size: many; D: .; J: TRBJ2-7; CDR3: CSVTLADTYEQYF; DNA: TGCAGCGTGACCTTAGCGGATACCTACGAGCAGTACTTC
V: TRBV27; size: many; D: TRBD1; J: TRBJ2-5; CDR3: CATRRDRVTETQYF; DNA: TGTGCCACCCGACGGGACAGGGTAACGGAGACCCAGTACTTC
V: TRBV5-1; size: many; D: .; J: TRBJ1-6; CDR3: CASSTEPGPYSPLHF; DNA: TGCGCCAGCAGCACGGAGCCGGGACCTTATTCACCCCTCCACTTT
V: TRBV29-1; size: many; D: TRBD2; J: TRBJ2-2; CDR3: CSAGRGTGELFF; DNA: TGCAGCGCTGGGAGGGGCACCGGGGAGCTGTTTTTT
V: TRBV4-2; size: many; D: .; J: TRBJ2-7; CDR3: CASSQGSRGSYEQYF; DNA: TGTGCCAGCAGCCAAGGTTCCCGGGGATCCTACGAGCAGTACTTC
V: TRBV15; size: many; D: TRBD1; J: TRBJ2-6; CDR3: CATSRYYLTGDGSGANVLTF; DNA: TGTGCCACCAGCAGATATTATCTTACAGGGGACGGCTCTGGGGCCAACGTCCTGACTTTC
V: TRBV9; size: many; D: .; J: TRBJ2-1; CDR3: CASSQRGDQYNEQFF; DNA: TGTGCCAGCAGTCAACGGGGTGATCAATACAATGAGCAGTTCTTC
V: TRBV12-3/TRBV12-4; size: many; D: TRBD2; J: TRBJ2-5; CDR3: CASSLGLAGELTETQYF; DNA: TGTGCCAGCAGTTTAGGACTAGCGGGAGAACTGACCGAGACCCAGTACTTC
V: TRBV11-1; size: once; D: TRBD1; J: TRBJ2-5; CDR3: CASSEVHGQGWETQYF; DNA: TGTGCCAGCAGCGAAGTCCACGGACAGGGATGGGAGACCCAGTACTTC
V: TRBV4-2; size: many; D: TRBD2; J: TRBJ2-7; CDR3: CASSPRGGLAGVVDEQYF; DNA: TGTGCCAGCAGCCCAAGGGGGGGGCTAGCGGGAGTAGTCGACGAGCAGTACTTC
V: TRBV29-1; size: few; D: TRBD1; J: TRBJ1-1; CDR3: CSITGEGTEAFF; DNA: TGCAGCATAACAGGGGAGGGCACTGAAGCTTTCTTT
V: TRBV5-4; size: .; D: .; J: TRBJ1-2; CDR3: CASSLGPGEHYGYTF; DNA: TGTGCCAGCAGCTTGGGGCCGGGGGAGCACTATGGCTACACCTTC
V: TRBV5-1; size: many; D: .; J: TRBJ1-1; CDR3: CASSLGAGAQNTEAFF; DNA: TGCGCCAGCAGCTTGGGGGCAGGGGCCCAGAACACTGAAGCTTTCTTT
V: TRBV27; size: few; D: .; J: TRBJ2-7; CDR3: CASSDRSSYEQYF; DNA: TGTGCCAGCAGCGACAGGTCATCCTACGAGCAGTACTTC
V: TRBV3-1; size: many; D: TRBD1; J: TRBJ2-5; CDR3: CASSRTGEYETQYF; DNA: TGTGCCAGCAGCAGAACAGGGGAGTATGAGACCCAGTACTTC
V: TRBV6-5; size: many; D: TRBD1; J: TRBJ1-1; CDR3: CASSNGQGAFF; DNA: TGTGCCAGCAGTAATGGACAGGGGGCTTTCTTT
V: TRBV7-9; size: .; D: .; J: TRBJ1-1; CDR3: CASSLLGREDIEAFF; DNA: TGTGCCAGCAGCTTACTGGGCAGGGAAGATATTGAAGCTTTCTTT
V: TRBV4-3; size: many; D: TRBD1; J: TRBJ2-3; CDR3: CASSLRTGGGSDTQYF; DNA: TGCGCCAGCAGCCTCCGGACAGGGGGCGGTTCAGATACGCAGTATTTT
V: TRBV7-9; size: many; D: .; J: TRBJ2-5; CDR3: CASSLAQQETQYF; DNA: TGTGCCAGCAGCTTAGCACAACAAGAGACCCAGTACTTC
V: TRBV20-1; size: many; D: TRBD1; J: TRBJ2-2; CDR3: CSAFKGAETGELFF; DNA: TGCAGTGCTTTTAAGGGGGCGGAGACCGGGGAGCTGTTTTTT
V: TRBV7-9; size: .; D: TRBD1; J: TRBJ2-5; CDR3: CASSSGTGVQETQYF; DNA: TGTGCCAGCAGCTCCGGGACAGGAGTTCAAGAGACCCAGTACTTC
V: TRBV27; size: many; D: .; J: TRBJ1-6; CDR3: CASRAGVRFNSPLHF; DNA: TGTGCCAGCAGGGCAGGGGTTCGGTTTAATTCACCCCTCCACTTT
V: TRBV9; size: many; D: .; J: TRBJ1-3; CDR3: CASSTRQVYSGNTIYF; DNA: TGTGCCAGCAGCACCCGACAGGTATACTCTGGAAACACCATATATTTT
V: TRBV7-2; size: .; D: .; J: TRBJ2-1; CDR3: CASSLAEASYNEQFF; DNA: TGTGCCAGCAGCTTAGCGGAGGCCTCGTACAATGAGCAGTTCTTC
V: TRBV9; size: many; D: .; J: TRBJ2-2; CDR3: CASSVGRERNTGELFF; DNA: TGTGCCAGCAGCGTAGGTCGAGAGCGGAACACCGGGGAGCTGTTTTTT
V: TRBV3-1; size: many; D: TRBD2; J: TRBJ2-3; CDR3: CASSQGQLAGVTDTQYF; DNA: TGTGCCAGCAGCCAAGGCCAACTAGCGGGAGTCACAGATACGCAGTATTTT
V: TRBV3-1; size: few; D: TRBD1; J: TRBJ1-1; CDR3: CASSQEQGRAFF; DNA: TGTGCCAGCAGCCAAGAACAGGGGAGGGCTTTCTTT
V: TRBV7-2; size: many; D: TRBD2; J: TRBJ2-1; CDR3: CASSFLAGAINEQFF; DNA: TGTGCCAGCAGCTTTCTAGCGGGGGCGATCAATGAGCAGTTCTTC
V: TRBV4-3; size: many; D: TRBD2; J: TRBJ2-2; CDR3: CASSQDLAGHPGELFF; DNA: TGCGCCAGCAGCCAAGATTTAGCGGGACACCCCGGGGAGCTGTTTTTT
V: TRBV7-9; size: few; D: .; J: TRBJ2-5; CDR3: CASSLAWDSQYF; DNA: TGTGCCAGCAGCTTAGCCTGGGACTCCCAGTACTTC
V: TRBV7-9; size: few; D: TRBD2; J: TRBJ2-1; CDR3: CASTPKRESHEQFF; DNA: TGTGCCAGCACCCCGAAGCGGGAGAGCCATGAGCAGTTCTTC
V: TRBV9; size: .; D: .; J: TRBJ1-6; CDR3: CASSETTEDSPLHF; DNA: TGTGCCAGCAGCGAAACTACAGAGGATTCACCCCTCCACTTT
V: TRBV3-1; size: many; D: TRBD1; J: TRBJ2-7; CDR3: CASSPRGYRDRGSYEQYF; DNA: TGTGCCAGCAGCCCTCGGGGCTACCGGGACAGGGGGTCCTACGAGCAGTACTTC
V: TRBV5-4; size: many; D: .; J: TRBJ2-7; CDR3: CASRLDLAAYEQYF; DNA: TGTGCCAGCAGACTCGACCTGGCGGCCTACGAGCAGTACTTC
V: TRBV16; size: many; D: .; J: TRBJ1-1; CDR3: CASSHSQGSGTEAFF; DNA: TGTGCCAGCAGCCATTCACAGGGTTCGGGCACTGAAGCTTTCTTT
V: TRBV20-1; size: many; D: .; J: TRBJ2-5; CDR3: CSARDKETQYF; DNA: TGCAGTGCTAGAGATAAAGAGACCCAGTACTTC
V: TRBV12-3/TRBV12-4; size: few; D: .; J: TRBJ2-7; CDR3: CASSLSLKVYEQYF; DNA: TGTGCCAGCAGTTTAAGCCTCAAAGTTTATGAGCAGTACTTC
V: TRBV4-2; size: few; D: TRBD1; J: TRBJ2-5; CDR3: CASSQGQGSYETQYF; DNA: TGTGCCAGCAGCCAAGGACAGGGAAGTTACGAGACCCAGTACTTC
V: TRBV15; size: many; D: .; J: TRBJ2-7; CDR3: CATSTGVHYEQYF; DNA: TGTGCCACCAGCACAGGGGTCCACTACGAGCAGTACTTC
V: TRBV5-4; size: .; D: TRBD2; J: TRBJ2-3; CDR3: CASRPLAGGRDTQYF; DNA: TGTGCCAGCAGGCCACTAGCGGGAGGACGCGATACGCAGTATTTT
V: TRBV20-1; size: many; D: TRBD2; J: TRBJ2-1; CDR3: CSARWTSGGGNEQFF; DNA: TGCAGTGCTAGGTGGACTAGCGGGGGGGGGAATGAGCAGTTCTTC
V: TRBV5-4; size: few; D: .; J: TRBJ2-2; CDR3: CASSFSVRGPTGELFF; DNA: TGTGCCAGCAGCTTTTCGGTCAGGGGCCCCACCGGGGAGCTGTTTTTT
V: TRBV20-1; size: many; D: .; J: TRBJ1-3; CDR3: CSARDGNTIYF; DNA: TGCAGTGCTAGAGACGGAAACACCATATATTTT
V: TRBV7-2; size: many; D: .; J: TRBJ2-1; CDR3: CASSLSGPDSEQFF; DNA: TGTGCCAGCAGCTTATCGGGCCCCGACAGCGAGCAGTTCTTC
V: TRBV7-2; size: many; D: .; J: TRBJ2-7; CDR3: CASSLSYTYEQYF; DNA: TGTGCCAGCAGCTTATCCTACACCTACGAGCAGTACTTC
V: TRBV15; size: .; D: .; J: TRBJ1-2; CDR3: CATSRDFGYGYTF; DNA: TGTGCCACCAGCAGAGATTTCGGATATGGCTACACCTTC
V: TRBV29-1; size: many; D: .; J: TRBJ1-2; CDR3: CSVPGWETHGYTF; DNA: TGCAGCGTCCCCGGGTGGGAGACCCATGGCTACACCTTC
V: TRBV7-2; size: many; D: .; J: TRBJ2-3; CDR3: CASTFGVSSTDTQYF; DNA: TGTGCCAGCACCTTCGGGGTATCTAGCACAGATACGCAGTATTTT